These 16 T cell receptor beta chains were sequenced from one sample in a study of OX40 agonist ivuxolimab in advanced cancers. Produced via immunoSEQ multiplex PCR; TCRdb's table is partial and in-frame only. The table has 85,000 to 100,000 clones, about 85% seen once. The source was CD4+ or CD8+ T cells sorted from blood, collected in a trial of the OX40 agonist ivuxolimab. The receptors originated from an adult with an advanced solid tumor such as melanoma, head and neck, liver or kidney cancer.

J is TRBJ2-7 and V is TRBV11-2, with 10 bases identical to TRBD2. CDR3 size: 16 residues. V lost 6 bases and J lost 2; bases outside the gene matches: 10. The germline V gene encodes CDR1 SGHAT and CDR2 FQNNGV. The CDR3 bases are TGTGCCAGCAGGGGGGACGCTAGCGGGAGCCCCTACGAGCAGTACTTC. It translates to CASRGDASGSPYEQYF. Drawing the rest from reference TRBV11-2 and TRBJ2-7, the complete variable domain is EAGVAQSPRYKIIEKRQSVAFWCNPISGHATLYWYQQILGQGPKLLIQFQNNGVVDDSQLPKDRFSAERLKGVDSTLKIQPAKLEDSAVYLCASRGDASGSPYEQYFGPGTRLTVT.

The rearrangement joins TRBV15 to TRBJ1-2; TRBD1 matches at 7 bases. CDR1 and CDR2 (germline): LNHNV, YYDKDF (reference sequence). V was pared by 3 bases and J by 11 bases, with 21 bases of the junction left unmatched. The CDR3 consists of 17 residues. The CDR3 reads CATSSGLLRQGSRGYTF. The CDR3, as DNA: TGTGCCACCAGCAGCGGTCTTCTCCGACAGGGTAGTAGAGGATACACCTTC.

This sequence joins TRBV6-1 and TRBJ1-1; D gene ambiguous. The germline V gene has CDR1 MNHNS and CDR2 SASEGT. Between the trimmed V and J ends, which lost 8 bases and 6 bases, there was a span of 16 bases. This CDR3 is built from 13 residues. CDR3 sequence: CASGSGSAAEAFF. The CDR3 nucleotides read TGTGCCAGCGGGTCAGGTTCAGCTGCTGAAGCTTTCTTT.

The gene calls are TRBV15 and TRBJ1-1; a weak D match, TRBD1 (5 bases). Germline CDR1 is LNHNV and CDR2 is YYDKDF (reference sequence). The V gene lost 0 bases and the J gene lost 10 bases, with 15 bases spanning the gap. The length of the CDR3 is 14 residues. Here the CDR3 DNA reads TGTGCCACCAGCAGAGATTCCTCAGGGAGCCGAGCTTTCTTT. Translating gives CATSRDSSGSRAFF.

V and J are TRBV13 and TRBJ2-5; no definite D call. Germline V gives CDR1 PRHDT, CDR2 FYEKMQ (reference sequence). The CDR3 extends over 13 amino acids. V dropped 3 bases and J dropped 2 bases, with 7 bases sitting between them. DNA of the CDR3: TGTGCCAGCAGCTTTGTTGGACAAGAGACCCAGTACTTC. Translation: CASSFVGQETQYF.

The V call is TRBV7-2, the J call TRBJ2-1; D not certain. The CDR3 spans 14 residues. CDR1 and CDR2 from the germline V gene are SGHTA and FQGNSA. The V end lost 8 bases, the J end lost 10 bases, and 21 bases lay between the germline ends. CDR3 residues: CASEGRPKLYEQFF. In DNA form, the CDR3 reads TGTGCCAGCGAAGGTCGGCCCAAATTGTACGAGCAGTTCTTC.

CDR3 DNA: TGTGCCAGCTCATTAAGCCGCACAGATACGCAGTATTTT. Translating gives CASSLSRTDTQYF. The gene calls are TRBV18 and TRBJ2-3; D ambiguous. The CDR3 loop spans 13 amino acids. Germline assignment: CDR1 KGHSH and CDR2 LQKENI. Deletions cut 5 bases from V and 1 base from J, with 7 bases between.

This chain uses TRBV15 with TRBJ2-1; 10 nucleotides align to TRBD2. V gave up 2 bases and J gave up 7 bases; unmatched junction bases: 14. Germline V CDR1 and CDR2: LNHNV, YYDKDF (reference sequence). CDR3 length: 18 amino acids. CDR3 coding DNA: TGTGCCACCAGCAGACTTCTAGCGGGGGCAACCACTTTAAATGAGCAGTTCTTC. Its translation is CATSRLLAGATTLNEQFF. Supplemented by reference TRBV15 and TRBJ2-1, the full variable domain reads DAMVIQNPRYQVTQFGKPVTLSCSQTLNHNVMYWYQQKSSQAPKLLFHYYDKDFNNEADTPDNFQSRRPNTSFCFLDIRSPGLGDTAMYLCATSRLLAGATTLNEQFFGPGTRLTVL.

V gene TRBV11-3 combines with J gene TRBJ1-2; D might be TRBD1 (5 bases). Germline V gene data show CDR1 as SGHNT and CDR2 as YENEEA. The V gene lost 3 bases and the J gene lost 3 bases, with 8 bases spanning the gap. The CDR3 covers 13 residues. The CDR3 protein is CASSFTGDYGYTF. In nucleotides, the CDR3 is TGTGCCAGCAGCTTTACAGGTGACTATGGCTACACCTTC.

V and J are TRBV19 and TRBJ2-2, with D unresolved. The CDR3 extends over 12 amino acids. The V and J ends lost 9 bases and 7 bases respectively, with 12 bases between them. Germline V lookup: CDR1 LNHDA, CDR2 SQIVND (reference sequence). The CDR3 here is CASRINLGELFF. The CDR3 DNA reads TGTGCCAGCCGAATCAACCTCGGGGAGCTGTTTTTT.

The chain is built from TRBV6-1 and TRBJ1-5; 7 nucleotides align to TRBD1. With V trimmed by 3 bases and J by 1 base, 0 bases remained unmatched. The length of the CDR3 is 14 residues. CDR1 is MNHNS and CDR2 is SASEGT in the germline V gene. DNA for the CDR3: TGTGCCAGCAGTGACAGGGGGAGCAATCAGCCCCAGCATTTT. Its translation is CASSDRGSNQPQHF.

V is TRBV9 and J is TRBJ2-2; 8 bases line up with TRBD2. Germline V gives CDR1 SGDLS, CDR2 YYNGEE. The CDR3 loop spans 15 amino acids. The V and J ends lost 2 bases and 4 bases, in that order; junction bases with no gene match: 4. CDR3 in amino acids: CASSVGGGPTGELFF. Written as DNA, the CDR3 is TGTGCCAGCAGCGTCGGCGGGGGGCCCACCGGGGAGCTGTTTTTT.

The CDR3 bases are TGTGCCAGTAGTATAGTAGGGTCCCCCCACGAGCAGTACTTC. Translation gives CASSIVGSPHEQYF. V is TRBV19 and J is TRBJ2-7; no reliable D call. This CDR3 spans 14 amino acids. Trimming shortened V by 1 base and J by 5 bases, and 12 bases separated the two germline ends. Germline lookup yields CDR1 LNHDA and CDR2 SQIVND (reference sequence).

The CDR3 here is CASTTRRGRAFF. The CDR3 DNA follows: TGTGCCAGCACCACTCGGAGGGGTAGAGCTTTCTTT. The V gene is TRBV7-2, the J gene TRBJ1-1; D is possibly TRBD1 (5 bases). Trimming stripped 7 bases from V and 10 bases from J, with 16 bases between. The CDR3 is made up of 12 amino acids. Germline V CDR1 and CDR2: SGHTA, FQGNSA.

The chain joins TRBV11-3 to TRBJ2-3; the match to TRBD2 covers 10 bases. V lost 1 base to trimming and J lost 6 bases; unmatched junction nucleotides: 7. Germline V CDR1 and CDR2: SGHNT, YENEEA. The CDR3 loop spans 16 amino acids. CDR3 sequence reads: CASSLGGSGRSDTQYF. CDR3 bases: TGTGCCAGCAGCTTAGGGGGTAGCGGGAGGTCGGATACGCAGTATTTT.

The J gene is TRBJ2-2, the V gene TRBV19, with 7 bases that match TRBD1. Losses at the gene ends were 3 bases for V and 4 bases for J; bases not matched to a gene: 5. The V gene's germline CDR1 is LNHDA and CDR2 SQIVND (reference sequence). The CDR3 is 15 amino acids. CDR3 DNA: TGTGCCAGTAGTATCTCCAGGGACAGCACCGGGGAGCTGTTTTTT. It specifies CASSISRDSTGELFF.